These 6 T cell receptor beta chains share one sample of origin, sequenced in a study of spatial heterogeneity in lung cancer. From the 5' RACE reads, TCRdb called clonotypes with MiXCR, one entry per CDR3 protein. The table has about 17,000 distinct CDR3 sequences, 20% to 25% seen once. Time point noted: sample taken at primary tumor resection. Sequencing of whole RNA from tumor, nontumor lung or frozen PBMC involved no sorting. The sequencing here drew on PBMCs, taken at surgery. These receptor sequences come from a female donor with early-stage non-small cell lung cancer.

In its sample, this clonotype was seen many times. V usage is TRBV28 and J usage is TRBJ2-7; 11 bases are a match to TRBD2. V lost 10 bases and J lost 5; bases outside the gene matches: 10. Germline V lookup: CDR1 MDHEN, CDR2 SYDVKM. The CDR3 covers 14 residues. The CDR3 is CATRTSGLLHEQYF. CDR3 DNA: TGTGCCACCCGGACTAGCGGGCTCCTCCACGAGCAGTACTTC.

The chain uses TRBV7-2 and TRBJ2-7, with D tentatively TRBD1 (5 bases). Germline values: CDR1 SGHTA, CDR2 FQGNSA. CDR3 length equals 13 residues. Trimming stripped 3 bases from V and 2 bases from J, with 8 bases between. CDR3 protein: CASSFQGTYEQYF. The DNA of the CDR3 is TGTGCCAGCAGCTTTCAGGGAACCTACGAGCAGTACTTC.

This clonotype was recorded many times. The V and J genes are TRBV5-1 and TRBJ2-2; 13 bases agree with TRBD2. The germline gives CDR1 SGHRS, CDR2 YFSETQ. CDR3 size: 15 residues. The J segment lost 6 bases and the V segment lost 5 bases, leaving 4 bases of the junction unmatched. The CDR3, as DNA: TGCGCCAGCAGAGGACTAGCGGGAGAGGCCGGGGAGCTGTTTTTT. As protein: CASRGLAGEAGELFF.

The chain has TRBV2 and TRBJ2-1; 7 bases align to TRBD2. V lost 10 bases, J lost 3 bases, and 9 bases stayed unmatched. The germline CDR1 and CDR2 sequences are SNHLY and FYNNEI. The CDR3 sequence is 14 residues long. CDR3 protein: CATYREALYNEQFF. CDR3 in DNA: TGTGCCACCTACCGGGAGGCCCTCTACAATGAGCAGTTCTTC.

The chain recombines TRBV10-3 with TRBJ2-1, with 10 bases aligning to TRBD2. The CDR3 consists of 16 residues. After removal of 0 bases from V and 8 bases from J, the junction contained 7 bases not matched to a gene. From germline, CDR1 is ENHRY and CDR2 SYGVKD. In DNA form, the CDR3 reads TGTGCCATCAGTGAGTCCCTTTCAGCGGGAGGGTATGAGCAGTTCTTC. Protein sequence: CAISESLSAGGYEQFF.

V gene TRBV7-8 combines with J gene TRBJ2-2; TRBD1 agrees at 9 bases. The CDR3 is 15 amino acids. Germline V CDR1 and CDR2: SGHVS, FQNEAQ. V was clipped by 6 bases and J by 7 bases; unmatched bases: 9. The CDR3 reads CASSVRDRVFGELFF. The DNA for the CDR3 is TGTGCCAGCAGTGTACGGGACAGGGTTTTCGGGGAGCTGTTTTTT. Using reference TRBV7-8 and TRBJ2-2 for the parts outside the CDR3, the full variable domain is GAGVSQSPRYKVAKRGQDVALRCDPISGHVSLFWYQQALGQGPEFLTYFQNEAQLDKSGLPSDRFFAERPEGSVSTLKIQRTQQEDSAVYLCASSVRDRVFGELFFGEGSRLTVL.